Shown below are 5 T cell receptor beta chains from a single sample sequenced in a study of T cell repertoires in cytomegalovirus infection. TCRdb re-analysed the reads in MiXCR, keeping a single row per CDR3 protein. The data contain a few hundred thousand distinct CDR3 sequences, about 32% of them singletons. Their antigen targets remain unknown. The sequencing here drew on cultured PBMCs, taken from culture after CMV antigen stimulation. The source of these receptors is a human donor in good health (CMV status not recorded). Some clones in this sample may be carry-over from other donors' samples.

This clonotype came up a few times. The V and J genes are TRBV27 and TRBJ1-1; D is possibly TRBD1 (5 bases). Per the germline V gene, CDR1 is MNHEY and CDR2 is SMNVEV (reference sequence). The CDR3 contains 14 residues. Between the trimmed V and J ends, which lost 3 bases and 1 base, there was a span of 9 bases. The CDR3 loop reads CASSFGDRNTEAFF. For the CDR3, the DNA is TGTGCCAGCAGTTTTGGGGACCGGAACACTGAAGCTTTCTTT.

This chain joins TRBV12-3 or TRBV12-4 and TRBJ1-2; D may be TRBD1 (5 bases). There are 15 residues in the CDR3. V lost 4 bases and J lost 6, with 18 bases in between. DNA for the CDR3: TGTGCCAGCAGTTGGGGAACTCGGGGGACGCATGGCTACACCTTC. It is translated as CASSWGTRGTHGYTF.

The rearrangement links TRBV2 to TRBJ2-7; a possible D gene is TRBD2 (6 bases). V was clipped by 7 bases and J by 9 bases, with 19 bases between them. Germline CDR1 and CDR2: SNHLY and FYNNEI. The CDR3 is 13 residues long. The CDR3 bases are TGTGCCAGCAAAATGGAGGGAATCCTGGTGCAGTACGTC. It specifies CASKMEGILVQYV.

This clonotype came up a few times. In DNA form, the CDR3 reads TGTGCCAGCAGCTCACTAGTGGCCGGGGAGCTGTTTTTT. Translation gives CASSSLVAGELFF. J is TRBJ2-2 and V is TRBV7-2, with D perhaps TRBD2 (5 bases). Trimming removed 4 bases from V and 6 bases from J, with 9 bases in between. CDR1 SGHTA and CDR2 FQGNSA come from the germline V gene. This CDR3 region has 13 residues.

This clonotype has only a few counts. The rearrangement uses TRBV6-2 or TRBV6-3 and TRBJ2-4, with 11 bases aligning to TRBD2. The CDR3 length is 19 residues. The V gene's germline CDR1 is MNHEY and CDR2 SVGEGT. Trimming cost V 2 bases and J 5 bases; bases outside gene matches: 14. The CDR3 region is CASSYRLAGSRLRENIQYF. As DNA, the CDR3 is TGTGCCAGCAGTTACAGACTAGCGGGATCCCGACTCCGAGAAAACATTCAGTACTTC.